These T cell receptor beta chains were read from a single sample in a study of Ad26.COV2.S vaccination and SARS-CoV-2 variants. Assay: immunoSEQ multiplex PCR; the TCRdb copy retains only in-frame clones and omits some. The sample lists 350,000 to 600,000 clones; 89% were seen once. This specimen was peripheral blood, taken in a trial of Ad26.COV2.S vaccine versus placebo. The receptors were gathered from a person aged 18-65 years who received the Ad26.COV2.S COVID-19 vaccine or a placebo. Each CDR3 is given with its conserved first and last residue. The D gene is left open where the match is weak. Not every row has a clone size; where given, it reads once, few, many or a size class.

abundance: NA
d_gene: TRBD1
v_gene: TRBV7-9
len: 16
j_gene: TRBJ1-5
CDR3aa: CASSLPGQALSQPQHF
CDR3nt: TGTGCCAGCAGCTTACCGGGACAGGCTTTAAGTCAGCCCCAGCATTTT

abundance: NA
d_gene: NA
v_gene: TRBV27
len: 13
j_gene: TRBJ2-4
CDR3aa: CASSLSGLGIQYF
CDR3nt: TGTGCCAGCAGTTTATCTGGATTAGGCATTCAGTACTTC

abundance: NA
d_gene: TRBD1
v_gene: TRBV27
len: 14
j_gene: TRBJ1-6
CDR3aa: CASSFGQGNSPLHF
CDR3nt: TGTGCCAGCAGTTTCGGACAGGGAAATTCACCCCTCCACTTT

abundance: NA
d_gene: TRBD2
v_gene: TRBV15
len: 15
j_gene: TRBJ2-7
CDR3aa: CATSRPGGSSYEQYF
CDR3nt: TGTGCCACCAGCCGCCCCGGCGGGAGCTCCTACGAGCAGTACTTC

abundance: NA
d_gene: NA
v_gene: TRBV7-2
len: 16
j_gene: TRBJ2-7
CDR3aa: CASSSRRGLMSYEQYF
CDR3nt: TGTGCCAGCAGCTCAAGGAGGGGACTGATGTCCTACGAGCAGTACTTC

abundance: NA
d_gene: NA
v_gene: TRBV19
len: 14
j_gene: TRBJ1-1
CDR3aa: CASSTQTLVTEAFF
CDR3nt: TGTGCCAGTAGTACACAGACTCTGGTCACTGAAGCTTTCTTT

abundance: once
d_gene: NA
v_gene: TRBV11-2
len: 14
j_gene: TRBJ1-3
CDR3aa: CASSYATAGNTIYF
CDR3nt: TGTGCCAGCAGCTACGCGACGGCTGGAAACACCATATATTTT

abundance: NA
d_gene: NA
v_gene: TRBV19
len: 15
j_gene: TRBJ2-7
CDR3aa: CASSHDRDNLYEQYF
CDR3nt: TGTGCCAGTAGCCATGATCGGGACAATCTCTACGAGCAGTACTTC

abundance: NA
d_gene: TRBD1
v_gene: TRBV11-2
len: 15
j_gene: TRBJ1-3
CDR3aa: CASLPGGTGENTIYF
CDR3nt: TGTGCCAGCCTCCCGGGAGGGACAGGGGAAAACACCATATATTTT

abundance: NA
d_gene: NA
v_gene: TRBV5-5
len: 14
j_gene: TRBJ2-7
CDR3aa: CASSLAGLTYEQYF
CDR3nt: TGTGCCAGCAGCTTGGCCGGCCTGACCTACGAGCAGTACTTC

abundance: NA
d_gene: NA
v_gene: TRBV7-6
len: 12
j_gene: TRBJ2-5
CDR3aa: CASSAPGSTQYF
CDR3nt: TGTGCCAGCAGCGCCCCAGGATCGACCCAGTACTTC

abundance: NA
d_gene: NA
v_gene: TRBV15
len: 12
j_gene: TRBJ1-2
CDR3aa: CATSRGEDPHTF
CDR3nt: TGTGCCACCAGCAGAGGAGAGGACCCCCACACCTTC